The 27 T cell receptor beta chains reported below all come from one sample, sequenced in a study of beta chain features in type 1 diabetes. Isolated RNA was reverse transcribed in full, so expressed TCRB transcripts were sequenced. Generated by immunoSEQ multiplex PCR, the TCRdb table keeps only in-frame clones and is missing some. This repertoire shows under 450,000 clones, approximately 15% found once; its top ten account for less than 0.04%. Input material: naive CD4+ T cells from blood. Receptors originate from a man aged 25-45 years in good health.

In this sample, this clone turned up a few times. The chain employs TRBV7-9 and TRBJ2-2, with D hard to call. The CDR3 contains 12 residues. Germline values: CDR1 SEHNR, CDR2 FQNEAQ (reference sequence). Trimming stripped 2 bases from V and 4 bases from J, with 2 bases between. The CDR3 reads CASSLSTGELFF. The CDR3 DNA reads TGTGCCAGCAGCTTAAGCACCGGGGAGCTGTTTTTT.

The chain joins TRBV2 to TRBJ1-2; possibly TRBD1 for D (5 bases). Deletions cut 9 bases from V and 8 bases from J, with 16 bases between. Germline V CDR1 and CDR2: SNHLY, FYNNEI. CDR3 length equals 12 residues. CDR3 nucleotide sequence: TGTGCCAGTGCGGTGACGGCAGGGGGCTACACCTTC. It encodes CASAVTAGGYTF.

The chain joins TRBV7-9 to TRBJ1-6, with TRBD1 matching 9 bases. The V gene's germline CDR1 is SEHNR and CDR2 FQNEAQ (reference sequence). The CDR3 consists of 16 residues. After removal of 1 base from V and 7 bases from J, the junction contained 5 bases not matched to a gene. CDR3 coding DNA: TGTGCCAGCAGCTTAGACGTGGGACAGGGAAATTCACCCCTCCACTTT. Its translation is CASSLDVGQGNSPLHF.

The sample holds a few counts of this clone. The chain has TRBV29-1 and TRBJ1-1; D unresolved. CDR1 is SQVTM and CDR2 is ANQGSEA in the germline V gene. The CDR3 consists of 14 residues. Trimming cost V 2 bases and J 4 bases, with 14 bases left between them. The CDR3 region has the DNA TGCAGCGTTGAAACCCGACCGACTACCACTGAAGCTTTCTTT. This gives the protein CSVETRPTTTEAFF.

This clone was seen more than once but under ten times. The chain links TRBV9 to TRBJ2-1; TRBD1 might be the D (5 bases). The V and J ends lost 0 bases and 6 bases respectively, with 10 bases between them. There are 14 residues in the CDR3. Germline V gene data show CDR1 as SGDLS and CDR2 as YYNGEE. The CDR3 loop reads CASSVDHRPNEQFF. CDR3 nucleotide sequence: TGTGCCAGCAGCGTAGACCACAGGCCCAATGAGCAGTTCTTC.

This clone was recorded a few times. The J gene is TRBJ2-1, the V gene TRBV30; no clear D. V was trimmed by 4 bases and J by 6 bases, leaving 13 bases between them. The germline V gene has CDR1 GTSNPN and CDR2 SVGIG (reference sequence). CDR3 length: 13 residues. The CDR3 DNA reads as TGTGCCTGGACCCTCCGACTTAGCAATGAGCAGTTCTTC. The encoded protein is CAWTLRLSNEQFF.

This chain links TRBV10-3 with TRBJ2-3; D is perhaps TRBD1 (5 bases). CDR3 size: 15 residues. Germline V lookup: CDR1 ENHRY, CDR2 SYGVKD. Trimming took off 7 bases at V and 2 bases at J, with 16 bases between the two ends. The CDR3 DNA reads TGTGCCATCACCTCGGACATTACCTACACAGATACGCAGTATTTT. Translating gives CAITSDITYTDTQYF.

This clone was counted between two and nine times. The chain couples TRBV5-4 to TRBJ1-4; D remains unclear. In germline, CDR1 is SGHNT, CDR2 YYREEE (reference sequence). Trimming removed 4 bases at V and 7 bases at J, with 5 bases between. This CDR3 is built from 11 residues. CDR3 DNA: TGTGCCAGCAGCCGCAGTGAAAAACTGTTTTTT. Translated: CASSRSEKLFF. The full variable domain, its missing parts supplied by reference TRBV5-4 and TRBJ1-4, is ETGVTQSPTHLIKTRGQQVTLRCSSQSGHNTVSWYQQALGQGPQFIFQYYREEENGRGNFPPRFSGLQFPNYSSELNVNALELDDSALYLCASSRSEKLFFGSGTQLSVL.

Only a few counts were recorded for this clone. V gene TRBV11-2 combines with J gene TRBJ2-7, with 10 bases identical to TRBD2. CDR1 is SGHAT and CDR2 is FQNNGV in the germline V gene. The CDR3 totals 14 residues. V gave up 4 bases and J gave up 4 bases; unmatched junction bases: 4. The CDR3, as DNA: TGTGCCAGCAGCTCTCTACTAGCGGGGTACGAGCAGTACTTC. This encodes CASSSLLAGYEQYF.

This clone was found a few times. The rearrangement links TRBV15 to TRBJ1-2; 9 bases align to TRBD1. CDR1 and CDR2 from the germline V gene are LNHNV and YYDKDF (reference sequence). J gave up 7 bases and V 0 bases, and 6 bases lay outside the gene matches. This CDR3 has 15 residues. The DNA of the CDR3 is TGTGCCACCAGCAGAGATAAAATGGGACAGGGTGGCTACACCTTC. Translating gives CATSRDKMGQGGYTF.

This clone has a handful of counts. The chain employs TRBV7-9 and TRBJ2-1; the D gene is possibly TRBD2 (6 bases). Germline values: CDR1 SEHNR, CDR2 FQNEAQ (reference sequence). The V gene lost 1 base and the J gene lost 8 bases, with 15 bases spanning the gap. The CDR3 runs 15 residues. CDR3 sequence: CASSLEEGNFHEQFF. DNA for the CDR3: TGTGCCAGCAGCTTAGAGGAGGGGAATTTTCATGAGCAGTTCTTC.

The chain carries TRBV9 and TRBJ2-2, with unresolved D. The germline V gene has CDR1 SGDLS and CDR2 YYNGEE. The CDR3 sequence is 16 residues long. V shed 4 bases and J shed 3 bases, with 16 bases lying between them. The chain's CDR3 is CASSPRSGAYTGELFF. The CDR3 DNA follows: TGTGCCAGCAGCCCCCGTTCAGGTGCCTACACCGGGGAGCTGTTTTTT.

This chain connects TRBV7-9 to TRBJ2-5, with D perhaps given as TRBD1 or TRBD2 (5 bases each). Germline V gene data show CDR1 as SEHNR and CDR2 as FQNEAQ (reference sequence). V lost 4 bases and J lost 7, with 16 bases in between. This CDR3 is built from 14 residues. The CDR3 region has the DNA TGTGCCAGCAGCTCAATGGGATCCGGGGCGACCCAGTACTTC. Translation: CASSSMGSGATQYF.

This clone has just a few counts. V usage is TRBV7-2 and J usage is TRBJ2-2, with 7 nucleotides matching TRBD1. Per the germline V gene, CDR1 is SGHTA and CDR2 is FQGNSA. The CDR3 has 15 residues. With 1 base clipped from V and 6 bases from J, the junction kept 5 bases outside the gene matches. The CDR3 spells CASSLGLGGPGELFF. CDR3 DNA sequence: TGTGCCAGCAGCTTAGGTTTAGGGGGCCCCGGGGAGCTGTTTTTT.

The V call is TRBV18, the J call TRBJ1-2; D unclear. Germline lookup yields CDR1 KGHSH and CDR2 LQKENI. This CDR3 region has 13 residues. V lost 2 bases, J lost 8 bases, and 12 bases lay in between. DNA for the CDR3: TGTGCCAGCTCACCAAGAACAGAAGGAGGCTACACCTTC. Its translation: CASSPRTEGGYTF.

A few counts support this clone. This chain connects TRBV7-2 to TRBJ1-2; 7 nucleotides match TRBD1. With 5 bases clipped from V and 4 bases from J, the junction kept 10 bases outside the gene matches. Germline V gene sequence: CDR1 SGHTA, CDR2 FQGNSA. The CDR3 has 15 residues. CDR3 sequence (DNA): TGTGCCAGCAGCACCCGGAACTGGGACAGCTATGGCTACACCTTC. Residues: CASSTRNWDSYGYTF.

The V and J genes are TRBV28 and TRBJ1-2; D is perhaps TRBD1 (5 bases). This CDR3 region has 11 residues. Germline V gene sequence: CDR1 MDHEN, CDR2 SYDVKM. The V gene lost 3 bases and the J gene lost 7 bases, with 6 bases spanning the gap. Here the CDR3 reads CASSFQGGYTF. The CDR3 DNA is TGTGCCAGCAGTTTCCAGGGTGGCTACACCTTC.

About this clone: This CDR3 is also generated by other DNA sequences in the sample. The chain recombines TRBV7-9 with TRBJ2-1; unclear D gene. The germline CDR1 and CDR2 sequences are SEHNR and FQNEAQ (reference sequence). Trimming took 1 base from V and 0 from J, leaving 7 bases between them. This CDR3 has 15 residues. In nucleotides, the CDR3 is TGTGCCAGCAGCTTAGTGAGGAGCTCCTACAATGAGCAGTTCTTC. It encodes CASSLVRSSYNEQFF.

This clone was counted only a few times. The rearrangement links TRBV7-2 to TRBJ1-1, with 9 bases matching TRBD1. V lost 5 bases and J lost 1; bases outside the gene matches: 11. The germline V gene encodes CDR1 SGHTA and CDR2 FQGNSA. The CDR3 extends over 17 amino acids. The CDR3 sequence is CASSPRPGTGPNTEAFF. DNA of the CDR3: TGTGCCAGCAGCCCCCGTCCCGGGACAGGGCCGAACACTGAAGCTTTCTTT.

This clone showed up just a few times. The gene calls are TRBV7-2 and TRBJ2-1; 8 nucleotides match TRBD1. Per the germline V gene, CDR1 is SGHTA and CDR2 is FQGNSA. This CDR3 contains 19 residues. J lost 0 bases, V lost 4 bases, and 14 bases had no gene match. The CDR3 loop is CASSSPPGGLYISYNEQFF. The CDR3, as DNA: TGTGCCAGCAGCTCCCCCCCAGGGGGCCTATACATCTCCTACAATGAGCAGTTCTTC.

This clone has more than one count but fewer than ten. CDR3 loop: CASSQDHSAGDEQFF. In DNA form, the CDR3 reads TGCGCCAGCAGCCAAGATCACTCGGCTGGGGATGAGCAGTTCTTC. The chain carries TRBV4-1 and TRBJ2-1; D unresolved. The CDR3 consists of 15 residues. Trimming removed 0 bases at V and 8 bases at J, with 14 bases between. Germline CDR1 reads MGHRA; CDR2 reads YSYEKL.

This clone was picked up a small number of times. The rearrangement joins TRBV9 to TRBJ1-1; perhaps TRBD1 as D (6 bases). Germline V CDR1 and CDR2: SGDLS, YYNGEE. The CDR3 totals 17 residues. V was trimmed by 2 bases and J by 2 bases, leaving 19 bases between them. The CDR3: CASSVGSPRGYNTEAFF. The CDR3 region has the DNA TGTGCCAGCAGCGTCGGAAGCCCCAGGGGCTACAACACTGAAGCTTTCTTT.

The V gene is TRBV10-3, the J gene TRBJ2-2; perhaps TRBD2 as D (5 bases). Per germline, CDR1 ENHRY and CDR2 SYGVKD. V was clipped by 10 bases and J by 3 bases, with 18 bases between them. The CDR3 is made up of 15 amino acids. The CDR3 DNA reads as TGTGCCACCTCGGGCCGGGGTGTTTACACCGGGGAGCTGTTTTTT. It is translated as CATSGRGVYTGELFF.

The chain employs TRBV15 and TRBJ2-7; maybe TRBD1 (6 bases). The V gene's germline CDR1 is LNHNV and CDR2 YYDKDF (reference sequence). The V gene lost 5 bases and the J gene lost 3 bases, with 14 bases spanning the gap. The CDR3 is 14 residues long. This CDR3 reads CATSRPGQFYEQYV. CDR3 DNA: TGTGCCACCAGCCGCCCTGGACAGTTCTACGAGCAGTACGTC.

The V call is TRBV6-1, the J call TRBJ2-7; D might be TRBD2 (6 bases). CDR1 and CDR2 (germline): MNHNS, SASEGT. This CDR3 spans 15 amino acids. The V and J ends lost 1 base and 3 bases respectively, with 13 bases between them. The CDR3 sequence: CASSEGWQGGYEQYF. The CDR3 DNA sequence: TGTGCCAGCAGTGAAGGCTGGCAGGGAGGCTACGAGCAGTACTTC.

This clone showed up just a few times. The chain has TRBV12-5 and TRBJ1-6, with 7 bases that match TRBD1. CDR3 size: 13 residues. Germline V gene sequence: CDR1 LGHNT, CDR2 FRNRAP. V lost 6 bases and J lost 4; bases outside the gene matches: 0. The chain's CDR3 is CASGTGYNSPLHF. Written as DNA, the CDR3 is TGTGCTAGTGGGACAGGGTATAATTCACCCCTCCACTTT.

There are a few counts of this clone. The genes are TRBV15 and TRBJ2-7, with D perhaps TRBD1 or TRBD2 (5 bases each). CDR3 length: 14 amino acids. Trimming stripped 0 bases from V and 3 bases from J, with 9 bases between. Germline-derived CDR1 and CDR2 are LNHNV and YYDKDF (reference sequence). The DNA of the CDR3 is TGTGCCACCAGCAGAGAGAGGGGATTCTACGAGCAGTACGTC. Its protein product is CATSRERGFYEQYV.